These T cell receptor beta chains were read from a single sample in a study of spatial heterogeneity in lung cancer. TCRdb ran MiXCR on the 5' RACE reads and lists one entry per CDR3 protein. The sample lists approximately 5,000 distinct CDR3 sequences, approximately 8.4% occurring once. The sample here was lung tumor tissue, taken at surgery. These TCRs come from a female donor with early-stage non-small cell lung cancer. CDR3s include the opening cysteine and the closing phenylalanine or tryptophan. The D gene is left open where the match is weak. Part of the rows lack a size; the others show once, few, many or a class for expanded clones.

V gene	J gene	D gene	clone size	CDR3 protein	CDR3 DNA
TRBV5-1	TRBJ2-3	TRBD2	many	CASSSGTSGRESTDTQYF	TGCGCCAGCAGCTCCGGGACTAGCGGGAGAGAAAGCACAGATACGCAGTATTTT
TRBV6-5	TRBJ1-1	TRBD1	many	CASRTGLMNTEAFF	TGTGCCAGCAGGACAGGGCTGATGAACACTGAAGCTTTCTTT
TRBV2	TRBJ2-1	TRBD1	many	CASSDRGLISSYNEQFF	TGTGCCAGCAGTGACAGGGGGCTTATTAGCTCCTACAATGAGCAGTTCTTC
TRBV7-9	TRBJ2-3	.	large	CASSLDERDTQYF	TGTGCCAGCAGCTTAGATGAGAGGGATACGCAGTATTTT
TRBV7-3	TRBJ2-3	.	many	CASSLDSQGTQYF	TGTGCCAGCAGCTTAGACTCCCAAGGAACGCAGTATTTT
TRBV2	TRBJ2-4	.	many	CASSEVPRAKNIQYF	TGTGCCAGCAGTGAAGTGCCGAGGGCCAAAAACATTCAGTACTTC
TRBV2	TRBJ2-3	.	medium-sized	CASSGEVGGAQYF	TGTGCCAGCAGTGGGGAGGTCGGCGGGGCGCAGTATTTT
TRBV7-2	TRBJ2-2	.	medium-sized	CASSLVFRTGELFF	TGTGCCAGCAGCTTAGTGTTCCGCACCGGGGAGCTGTTTTTT
TRBV5-1	TRBJ2-7	TRBD2	many	CASSLVIQREKYF	TGCGCCAGCAGCTTGGTTATTCAGCGGGAGAAGTACTTC
TRBV9	TRBJ2-3	TRBD2	few	CASSQREGPDTQYF	TGTGCCAGCTCCCAGCGGGAGGGCCCAGATACGCAGTATTTT
TRBV11-2	TRBJ2-1	.	many	CASSLGQGYNEQFF	TGTGCCAGCAGCTTAGGGCAGGGGTACAATGAGCAGTTCTTC
TRBV7-3	TRBJ2-5	TRBD2	many	CASSLGASGYQETQYF	TGTGCCAGCAGCTTAGGGGCTAGCGGGTACCAAGAGACCCAGTACTTC
TRBV12-3/TRBV12-4	TRBJ1-2	.	many	CASSSGTLGYTF	TGTGCCAGCAGTTCGGGGACATTAGGCTACACCTTC
TRBV2	TRBJ1-5	TRBD1	many	CASSQGAGQPQHF	TGTGCCAGCAGCCAGGGGGCCGGCCAGCCCCAGCATTTT
TRBV9	TRBJ1-2	.	medium-sized	CASSVGPTYGYTF	TGTGCCAGCAGCGTAGGACCGACATATGGCTACACCTTC
TRBV28	TRBJ2-7	.	.	CASGGSPLYEQYF	TGTGCCAGCGGGGGGAGTCCCCTCTACGAGCAGTACTTC
TRBV10-3	TRBJ2-3	TRBD1	many	CAISTPGQTFWTDTQYF	TGTGCCATCAGTACACCGGGACAGACCTTTTGGACAGATACGCAGTATTTT
TRBV2	TRBJ1-5	TRBD1	many	CASGQGYQPQHF	TGTGCCAGCGGACAGGGGTACCAGCCCCAGCATTTT
TRBV5-1	TRBJ2-3	TRBD2	many	CASSLVGGNTQYF	TGCGCCAGCAGCTTGGTCGGGGGGAATACGCAGTATTTT
TRBV28	TRBJ1-3	TRBD1	many	CASHTGGGNTIYF	TGTGCCAGCCATACAGGGGGAGGAAACACCATATATTTT
TRBV20-1	TRBJ2-3	TRBD2	many	CSARLGLAGGAGTDTQYF	TGCAGTGCTAGATTGGGACTAGCGGGAGGAGCGGGCACAGATACGCAGTATTTT
TRBV24-1	TRBJ2-1	.	medium-sized	CATSAWDSLRQFF	TGTGCCACCAGTGCCTGGGACTCCTTGAGGCAGTTCTTC
TRBV20-1	TRBJ1-4	TRBD1	.	CSGRQGATNEKLFF	TGCAGCGGCCGACAGGGCGCAACTAATGAAAAACTGTTTTTT
TRBV5-1	TRBJ2-4	.	many	CASSLGRDSLAKNIQYF	TGCGCCAGCAGCTTGGGGCGGGACAGTCTAGCCAAAAACATTCAGTACTTC
TRBV7-3	TRBJ1-2	.	many	CASSSLGVAGTGLAGTGYTF	TGTGCCAGCAGCTCGCTGGGGGTGGCAGGGACTGGCCTGGCAGGGACTGGCTACACCTTC
TRBV20-1	TRBJ1-2	TRBD1	many	CSAGDRGHTF	TGCAGTGCTGGGGACAGGGGGCACACCTTC
TRBV23-1	TRBJ2-5	TRBD2	many	CASSREGKETQYF	TGCGCCAGCTCCCGGGAGGGGAAAGAGACCCAGTACTTC
TRBV2	TRBJ2-6	.	many	CASSDSSGANVLTF	TGTGCCAGCAGTGACAGCTCTGGGGCCAACGTCCTGACTTTC
TRBV6-2/TRBV6-3	TRBJ2-2	.	many	CASSYHSTGTPEGGELFF	TGTGCCAGCAGTTATCACTCAACCGGGACACCGGAGGGCGGGGAGCTGTTTTTT
TRBV20-1	TRBJ2-2	.	.	CSARQENTGELFF	TGCAGTGCCAGACAGGAGAACACCGGGGAGCTGTTTTTT
TRBV20-1	TRBJ2-2	TRBD2	many	CSASSSLGSGTGELFF	TGCAGTGCGAGTTCCTCCCTTGGTAGCGGGACCGGGGAGCTGTTTTTT
TRBV4-1	TRBJ2-1	TRBD2	.	CASSHPGLAGGPGNNEQFF	TGCGCCAGCAGCCACCCTGGACTAGCGGGAGGGCCGGGAAACAATGAGCAGTTCTTC
TRBV27	TRBJ1-2	.	many	CASILLGSIDGYTF	TGTGCCAGCATCCTCCTGGGTAGTATAGATGGCTACACCTTC
TRBV28	TRBJ1-2	.	many	CASSSPRVANYGYTF	TGTGCCAGCAGTTCCCCCCGGGTAGCTAACTATGGCTACACCTTC
TRBV5-1	TRBJ1-2	.	medium-sized	CASSLDGPYGYTF	TGCGCCAGCAGCTTGGATGGCCCTTATGGCTACACCTTC
TRBV29-1	TRBJ2-5	.	many	CSPRVQETQYF	TGCAGCCCTAGGGTACAAGAGACCCAGTACTTC
TRBV11-2	TRBJ1-1	.	medium-sized	CASSLVGRGGRTEAFF	TGTGCCAGCAGCTTAGTCGGACGGGGAGGGAGGACTGAAGCTTTCTTT
TRBV20-1	TRBJ2-1	TRBD1	many	CSVPDRVYNEQFF	TGCAGTGTACCTGACAGGGTCTACAATGAGCAGTTCTTC
TRBV28	TRBJ1-1	.	medium-sized	CASRAAGGLMNTEAFF	TGTGCCAGCAGGGCAGCGGGCGGACTAATGAACACTGAAGCTTTCTTT
TRBV9	TRBJ1-1	.	many	CASSVSEYTEAFF	TGTGCCAGCAGCGTTTCGGAGTACACTGAAGCTTTCTTT
TRBV20-1	TRBJ1-5	.	many	CSARAFWDTDNQPQHF	TGCAGTGCTAGAGCGTTCTGGGACACCGACAATCAGCCCCAGCATTTT
TRBV2	TRBJ2-3	.	.	CASSRTRASDTQYF	TGTGCCAGCAGCCGGACCAGGGCGTCAGATACGCAGTATTTT
TRBV7-2	TRBJ1-6	.	medium-sized	CASSLVGGSYNSPLHF	TGTGCCAGCAGCTTAGTAGGTGGCTCCTATAATTCACCCCTCCACTTT
TRBV3-1	TRBJ2-7	.	many	CASSQGYSAGSYEQYF	TGTGCCAGCAGCCAAGGTTACAGCGCCGGCTCCTACGAGCAGTACTTC
TRBV10-3	TRBJ2-1	.	medium-sized	CAISESEAGTSYNEQFF	TGTGCCATCAGTGAGTCTGAGGCGGGGACCTCCTACAATGAGCAGTTCTTC
TRBV9	TRBJ2-3	.	many	CASSDSHTQYF	TGTGCCAGCAGCGATTCTCATACGCAGTATTTT
TRBV3-1	TRBJ2-2	.	medium-sized	CASSQLAADTGELFF	TGTGCCAGCAGCCAGTTGGCCGCGGACACCGGGGAGCTGTTTTTT
TRBV7-2	TRBJ2-7	.	.	CASSQRRGPEQYF	TGTGCCAGCAGCCAACGTAGGGGACCCGAGCAGTACTTC
TRBV5-1	TRBJ2-5	.	many	CASSLRETQYF	TGCGCCAGCAGCCTGCGGGAGACCCAGTACTTC
TRBV7-9	TRBJ1-4	TRBD1	many	CASSSMDRARGEKLFF	TGTGCCAGCAGCTCAATGGACAGGGCGAGGGGTGAAAAACTGTTTTTT
TRBV11-2	TRBJ1-4	TRBD1	many	CASSLESGQREKLFF	TGTGCCAGCAGCTTAGAGTCGGGACAGCGCGAAAAACTGTTTTTT
TRBV7-8	TRBJ1-5	.	many	CASSPIHRDQPQHF	TGTGCCAGCAGCCCGATCCACAGGGACCAGCCCCAGCATTTT
TRBV20-1	TRBJ1-2	.	medium-sized	CSAKPSSNYGYTF	TGCAGTGCTAAACCATCTTCCAACTATGGCTACACCTTC